This TCR beta chain was observed in a study of blood T cell repertoires in COVID-19 (dated by TCRdb to the early 2020s). Looking at the study overall: The collaborator samples originated in the United States, Italy and Spain and spanned the acute and convalescent phases of COVID-19. Where available, HLA class I and class II types were taken from metadata supplied by the sample provider and were not determined by assay-based typing. The sample metadata nearly always contained a de-identified subject ID, COVID-19 status, age in years and sex. The dataset comprised deeply sampled blood TCRbeta repertoires from subjects exposed to, actively infected with, or recovered from COVID-19. Samples were obtained from the ongoing ImmuneRACE study (first 160 participants) and from about 1,300 subjects provided by 6 global collaborators. A freely available public database, intended as a resource for researchers studying the immune response to SARS-CoV-2, is where the repertoires were released. The material from the prospective study consisted of cDNA or gDNA derived from T cells, B-cell-depleted T cells, or PBMCs.

The immunoSEQ Assay, a bias-controlled multiplex PCR, was used to amplify TCRbeta CDR3 regions from genomic DNA. The paper's data handling went like this. The number of nucleated cells in each sample was estimated by amplification of reference gene primers within the assay. Sequence reads were collapsed and filtered to measure the absolute abundance of every unique TCRbeta CDR3 rearrangement. For each sample, productive Simpson clonality was calculated as the square root of Simpson's diversity index across productive rearrangements. Drawn from immuneACCESS, this table holds only the in-frame rearrangements with V and J called that TCRdb kept. Clones are partly lost; checked studies trace under half to an unresolved V gene and leave the rest unexplained. V and J calls and clone size are copied from that table; D and trimming were computed from the DNA. The sample yields approximately 300,000 clones; more than 85% were counted once. The ten largest clones represent roughly 3.9% of the sample.

There are 15 amino acids in the CDR3, from cysteine to phenylalanine inclusive. Only the CDR3 DNA stays, 45 bases, in frame from base 1. For this chain, trimming is 7 bases at the V end and 9 bases at the J end, and the number of junction bases without a gene match is 11. As encoded in the germline V gene, CDR1 is ENHRY while CDR2 is SYGVKD. Comments on this clone: Its antigen has not been determined. Base qualities are not recorded, but no much larger clone differs from it by a single base.

General findings and caveats noted by the study authors: The amount of clinical and demographic metadata varied by source and participant and was provided uncurated.

Participants in the prospective study were aged about 18 to 90 years, lived in some 24 United States geographic areas, and enrolled through a virtual design. In the prospective study, participants were assigned to cohorts based on the clinical history participants reported in a screening survey and a study questionnaire. Exposed participants had been in contact with someone with a PCR-confirmed or clinician-diagnosed COVID-19 case within 2 weeks of study entry. Each participant in the prospective study had whole blood, serum and a nasopharyngeal or oropharyngeal swab collected by mobile phlebotomists. Participants in the prospective study had the option to provide additional blood draws and questionnaires over an approximately 2-month period. Before DNA extraction, blood samples from the prospective study were shipped at room temperature or frozen.

This chain is built from TRBV10-3 and TRBJ1-6, and 8 junction bases match TRBD1. Sequenced material: PBMCs or T cells enriched from blood (not recorded which). This TCR was recovered from a woman in her twenties or thirties who had been exposed to COVID-19. CDR3 region: CAIKGDRLGGSPLHF. The DNA sequence is TGTGCCATCAAGGGGGACAGGTTGGGGGGTTCACCCCTCCACTTT.